What follows are 3 T cell receptor beta chains derived from one specimen sequenced in a study of beta chain features in type 1 diabetes. The antigens for these receptors are not known. Regarding the study as a whole: Shortening of TCRB CDR3s, moderate but significant, appeared in all four CD4+ subsets of Type 1 diabetes patients.

TCRB transcripts that were expressed got sequenced, as all of the isolated RNA had been reverse transcribed. Profiling relied on immunoSEQ multiplex PCR, and the TCRdb table lists in-frame clones only, not all of them. This repertoire shows 41,000 or so clones, around 63% found once; its top ten account for about 1.7%. Sequencing input: Tregs from blood. Receptors were obtained from a man aged 25-40 years with type 1 diabetes. Some clones in this sample may be carry-over from other donors' samples.

This clone was counted between two and nine times. The DNA is left out, because the CDR3 cannot be placed on it with certainty; the CDR3 is given as TCRdb lists it. The chain has TRBV5-1 and TRBJ2-7; TRBD1, the table's D call, lacks a check against the DNA. The CDR3 has 15 residues if both end residues are counted. In germline, CDR1 is SGHRS, CDR2 YFSETQ. The CDR3 region is CASSFGPGWRREQYF.

The V and J genes are TRBV7-9 and TRBJ2-1; 7 bases are shared with TRBD2. V shed 3 bases, J shed 4 bases, and the junction held 3 bases outside the gene matches. The CDR3 has 14 amino acids. Per germline, CDR1 SEHNR and CDR2 FQNEAQ (reference sequence). The CDR3 region is CASSFGDYYNEQFF. CDR3 DNA sequence: TGTGCCAGCAGCTTCGGGGACTATTACAATGAGCAGTTCTTC.

This chain joins TRBV18 and TRBJ1-2; D gene ambiguous. This CDR3 comprises 14 residues. Germline CDR1 reads KGHSH; CDR2 reads LQKENI. Trimming took off 6 bases at V and 4 bases at J, with 15 bases between the two ends. The DNA for the CDR3 is TGTGCCAGCTCTGAGTTACATGGGCGCTATGGCTACACCTTC. Its translation is CASSELHGRYGYTF.